The 31 T cell receptor beta chains below were found in one sample sequenced in a study of T cells in Graves' hyperthyroidism and ophthalmopathy. TCR beta CDR3 region amplification was performed from RNA transcripts. During a first-round RT-PCR of the TCR CDR3, the HTBI primer set was used. TCRdb redid the calling of the multiplex PCR reads with MiXCR, one entry per CDR3 protein. The table shows about 610,000 distinct CDR3 sequences, with roughly 15% occurring only once. The sequenced sample was blood. The receptors shown here come from a woman aged 40 to 55 with Graves' ophthalmopathy.

This clonotype showed up many times. V usage is TRBV28 and J usage is TRBJ1-6, with 10 bases aligning to TRBD1. The CDR3 totals 15 residues. Germline values: CDR1 MDHEN, CDR2 SYDVKM. J gave up 7 bases and V 7 bases, and 7 bases lay outside the gene matches. The CDR3 region has the DNA TGTGCCAGCACCCCTGGGGACAGGGGAAATTCACCCCTCCACTTT. Amino acid sequence: CASTPGDRGNSPLHF.

About this clonotype itself: With a much larger clone just one base away, this may be a read error. The chain joins TRBV6-1 to TRBJ2-5; D is possibly TRBD1 (5 bases). The CDR3 spans 13 residues. In germline, CDR1 is MNHNS, CDR2 SASEGT. V lost 8 bases and J 3 bases, leaving 13 bases between the germline ends. The CDR3 spells CASDPGHKETQYF. The CDR3 DNA reads TGTGCCAGCGACCCCGGACATAAAGAGACCCAGTACTTC.

This clonotype was observed at least ten times. The J gene is TRBJ2-5, the V gene TRBV28; the D call may be TRBD1 or TRBD2 (7 bases each). Germline V CDR1 and CDR2: MDHEN, SYDVKM. V shed 6 bases and J shed 4 bases, with 18 bases lying between them. CDR3 length equals 15 residues. The DNA for the CDR3 is TGTGCCAGCAGCCCGCAGGGGGGGAGGTTAGAGACCCAGTACTTC. It translates to CASSPQGGRLETQYF.

At least ten counts were recorded for this clonotype. At one of its ends the junction is not consistent with the germline gene, which may arise from a read error. This sequence joins TRBV5-1 and TRBJ2-2; TRBD1 matches 10 bases. Germline V gene data show CDR1 as SGHRS and CDR2 as YFSETQ. The CDR3 runs 15 residues. The CDR3 region is CASSSPGQGTGELFF. For the CDR3, the DNA is TGTGCCAGCAGCTCACCGGGACAGGGGACCGGGGAGCTGTTTTTT. Full variable domain (outside the CDR3, taken from reference TRBV5-1 and TRBJ2-2): KAGVTQTPRYLIKTRGQQVTLSCSPISGHRSVSWYQQTPGQGLQFLFEYFSETQRNKGNFPGRFSGRQFSNSRSEMNVSTLELGDSALYLCASSSPGQGTGELFFGEGSRLTVL.

This clonotype was seen repeatedly, ten times or more. This rearrangement joins TRBV10-2 to TRBJ2-7, with 8 positions matching TRBD1. Germline CDR1 and CDR2: WSHSY and SAAADI. This CDR3 spans 15 amino acids. Trimming took 4 bases from V and 3 from J; bases not matched to a gene: 8. DNA for the CDR3: TGCGCCAGCAGTGTAGACAGGGGAGATATCTACGAGCAGTACTTC. Amino acids: CASSVDRGDIYEQYF.

This clonotype was recorded many times. This chain uses TRBV19 with TRBJ2-5; TRBD2 might be the D (5 bases). The CDR3 consists of 14 residues. Trimming shortened V by 4 bases and J by 4 bases, and 13 bases separated the two germline ends. Germline CDR1 LNHDA, CDR2 SQIVND (reference sequence). The CDR3 protein is CASSTPGTSETQYF. The CDR3 region has the DNA TGTGCCAGTAGTACCCCGGGAACATCAGAGACCCAGTACTTC.

The table lists this clonotype with many counts. The chain uses TRBV9 and TRBJ2-7; a weak D match, TRBD2 (6 bases). There are 14 residues in the CDR3. The germline CDR1 and CDR2 sequences are SGDLS and YYNGEE. V was trimmed by 3 bases and J by 2 bases, leaving 12 bases between them. This CDR3 reads CASSGGGVTYEQYF. The CDR3 region has the DNA TGTGCCAGCAGCGGAGGCGGGGTTACCTACGAGCAGTACTTC.

The J gene is TRBJ1-2, the V gene TRBV5-1; 8 nucleotides agree with TRBD1. The germline V gene encodes CDR1 SGHRS and CDR2 YFSETQ. The CDR3 contains 16 residues. J gave up 2 bases and V 3 bases, and 9 bases lay outside the gene matches. In nucleotides, the CDR3 is TGCGCCAGCAGCTCAGGCCGGGACAGGCAAAACTATGGCTACACCTTC. It is translated as CASSSGRDRQNYGYTF.

This clonotype was seen at least ten times. This chain links TRBV6-1 with TRBJ2-7; 8 bases map to TRBD1. This CDR3 is built from 15 residues. Trimming cost V 4 bases and J 0 bases; bases outside gene matches: 5. Germline V gives CDR1 MNHNS, CDR2 SASEGT. The CDR3 nucleotides read TGTGCCAGCAGTGCCCCGGGACAGGCCTCCTACGAGCAGTACTTC. It is translated as CASSAPGQASYEQYF.

Only a few counts were recorded for this clonotype. This chain joins TRBV6-1 and TRBJ2-5, with D possibly TRBD2 on 5 matching bases. Germline loops: CDR1 MNHNS, CDR2 SASEGT. Between the trimmed V and J ends, which lost 1 base and 9 bases, there was a span of 15 bases. CDR3 length: 14 residues. CDR3 amino acids: CASSEDGNRMAQYF. Here the CDR3 DNA reads TGTGCCAGCAGTGAAGACGGGAATCGAATGGCCCAGTACTTC.

Ten or more counts support this clonotype. The CDR3 protein is CAWTTGGTEAFF. The CDR3 nucleotides read TGTGCCTGGACTACGGGGGGGACTGAAGCTTTCTTT. The genes are TRBV30 and TRBJ1-1; possible D gene TRBD1, 5 bases. Trimming took off 4 bases at V and 5 bases at J, with 11 bases between the two ends. Per the germline V gene, CDR1 is GTSNPN and CDR2 is SVGIG (reference sequence). The CDR3 has 12 amino acids.

This clonotype was detected ten times or more. The chain recombines TRBV27 with TRBJ2-5, with 11 bases that match TRBD2. The CDR3 runs to 16 residues. CDR1 MNHEY and CDR2 SMNVEV come from the germline V gene (reference sequence). J lost 4 bases, V lost 1 base, and 5 bases had no gene match. The CDR3 nucleotides are TGTGCCAGCAGTTTATATAGCGGGAGGGCCGGAGAGACCCAGTACTTC. Its translation is CASSLYSGRAGETQYF.

This sequence joins TRBV12-3 or TRBV12-4 and TRBJ1-5; tentative D call: TRBD1 (6 bases). Trimming stripped 5 bases from V and 2 bases from J, with 13 bases between. The CDR3 covers 15 residues. CDR3 coding DNA: TGTGCCAGCAGTGGCAGGGGTTTTCGCAATCAGCCCCAGCATTTT. Translating gives CASSGRGFRNQPQHF.

This clonotype appeared many times. This sequence joins TRBV20-1 and TRBJ1-5, with a possible D match to TRBD1 (6 bases). V gave up 4 bases and J gave up 7 bases, with 17 bases separating them. Germline assignment: CDR1 DFQATT and CDR2 SNEGSKA (reference sequence). The CDR3 loop spans 14 amino acids. CDR3 bases: TGCAGTGCTAAGCTTACAGGGTTACGGCAGCCCCAGCATTTT. It encodes CSAKLTGLRQPQHF.

In this sample, this clonotype turned up a few times. This rearrangement joins TRBV29-1 to TRBJ2-2; 9 bases are a match to TRBD1. This CDR3 contains 15 residues. CDR1 SQVTM and CDR2 ANQGSEA come from the germline V gene. Trimming at V came to 4 bases and at J to 6 bases, leaving 9 bases not matched to a gene. The CDR3 loop is CSVARDRAGSGELFF. CDR3 in DNA: TGCAGCGTTGCCCGGGACAGGGCCGGGTCCGGGGAGCTGTTTTTT.

This clonotype appeared many times. A clone one base away is much larger, so this may be a read error. This chain connects TRBV12-3 or TRBV12-4 to TRBJ2-2, with 9 bases aligning to TRBD1. After removal of 6 bases from V and 5 bases from J, the junction contained 7 bases not matched to a gene. The CDR3 spans 15 residues. Here the CDR3 reads CASSTGTGRTGELFF. The CDR3 coding sequence is TGTGCCAGCAGCACCGGGACAGGGAGGACCGGGGAGCTGTTTTTT.

V usage is TRBV10-2 and J usage is TRBJ2-2, with TRBD2 matching over 7 bases. The length of the CDR3 is 14 residues. V was pared by 6 bases and J by 0 bases, with 1 base of the junction left unmatched. The germline V gene encodes CDR1 WSHSY and CDR2 SAAADI. The CDR3 loop reads CASSGLANTGELFF. Here the CDR3 DNA reads TGCGCCAGCAGCGGACTAGCGAACACCGGGGAGCTGTTTTTT.

This clonotype has only a few counts. This rearrangement joins TRBV3-1 to TRBJ1-1; TRBD1 aligns across 7 bases. V lost 3 bases and J lost 4; bases outside the gene matches: 5. The CDR3 runs 14 residues. From germline, CDR1 is LGHDT and CDR2 YNNKEL (reference sequence). This CDR3 reads CASSQTWTGTEAFF. CDR3 nucleotides: TGTGCCAGCAGCCAGACGTGGACAGGCACTGAAGCTTTCTTT.

In this sample, this clonotype turned up a few times. This sequence joins TRBV5-1 and TRBJ1-5; D may be TRBD1 (5 bases). CDR1 and CDR2 (germline): SGHRS, YFSETQ. The CDR3 consists of 15 residues. Trimming stripped 3 bases from V and 7 bases from J, with 17 bases between. In DNA form, the CDR3 reads TGCGCCAGCAGCTGGGACCCAGAACCCCAGCAGCCCCAGCATTTT. Protein: CASSWDPEPQQPQHF.

This clonotype showed up many times. The CDR3 DNA is TGCAGTGCTAGAGGGATGAGGACTAGCGGGGCCTACGAGCAGTACTTC. Amino acid sequence: CSARGMRTSGAYEQYF. The chain has TRBV20-1 and TRBJ2-7, with 12 positions matching TRBD2. V shed 1 base and J 2 bases; nucleotides not matched to a gene: 6. The CDR3 sequence is 16 residues long. CDR1 DFQATT and CDR2 SNEGSKA come from the germline V gene (reference sequence).

The chain uses TRBV6-1 and TRBJ2-5, with 10 positions matching TRBD2. CDR3 length equals 15 residues. Germline lookup yields CDR1 MNHNS and CDR2 SASEGT. Unmatched junction bases numbered 10, after V lost 7 bases and J lost 5 bases. CDR3: CASTLAGGSQETQYF. DNA of the CDR3: TGTGCCAGCACCTTAGCGGGAGGAAGCCAGGAGACCCAGTACTTC.

This clonotype was counted at least ten times. The rearrangement uses TRBV28 and TRBJ1-5; 7 bases are a match to TRBD1. The V and J ends lost 6 bases and 1 base, in that order; junction bases with no gene match: 6. Germline CDR1 reads MDHEN; CDR2 reads SYDVKM. The CDR3 consists of 15 residues. DNA of the CDR3: TGTGCCAGCAGCTGGACAGGTGGAAGCAATCAGCCCCAGCATTTT. As protein: CASSWTGGSNQPQHF.

The chain combines TRBV6-5 with TRBJ2-2; D perhaps matches TRBD2 (7 bases). This CDR3 has 15 residues. Trimming left V 0 bases short and J 5 bases short, with 10 bases between. Germline V gene lookup returns CDR1 MNHEY and CDR2 SVGAGI. CDR3 loop: CASSYSGGLTGELFF. CDR3 sequence (DNA): TGTGCCAGCAGTTACTCGGGGGGGCTAACCGGGGAGCTGTTTTTT.

The sample holds many counts of this clonotype. V gene TRBV20-1 combines with J gene TRBJ2-5; no clear D gene. The CDR3 is 14 amino acids. Trimming cost V 0 bases and J 2 bases, with 10 bases left between them. CDR1 is DFQATT, CDR2 SNEGSKA, per germline (reference sequence). This CDR3 reads CSARDLGFQETQYF. In DNA form, the CDR3 reads TGCAGTGCTAGAGATCTGGGGTTTCAAGAGACCCAGTACTTC.

This clonotype was counted many times. The V and J genes are TRBV10-3 and TRBJ1-6; a possible D gene is TRBD1 (6 bases). CDR1 and CDR2 from the germline V gene are ENHRY and SYGVKD. This CDR3 comprises 15 residues. Trimming took 3 bases from V and 7 from J, leaving 13 bases between them. The DNA of the CDR3 is TGTGCCATCAGTGACAGGGGATCGGACAATTCACCCCTCCACTTT. This sequence encodes CAISDRGSDNSPLHF.

This clonotype was seen only a few times. The rearrangement uses TRBV12-3 or TRBV12-4 and TRBJ1-2, with 7 positions matching TRBD1. The CDR3 totals 14 residues. With V trimmed by 6 bases and J by 3 bases, 7 bases remained unmatched. In nucleotides, the CDR3 is TGTGCCAGCAGCCTCGGACAGGTGGACTATGGCTACACCTTC. Translated, it gives CASSLGQVDYGYTF.

V usage is TRBV6-1 and J usage is TRBJ2-2; 14 nucleotides line up with TRBD2. The germline CDR1 and CDR2 sequences are MNHNS and SASEGT. CDR3 length equals 17 residues. V gave up 5 bases and J gave up 7 bases; unmatched junction bases: 9. CDR3 sequence: CASSPGLAGVLGGELFF. CDR3 DNA: TGTGCCAGCAGTCCGGGACTAGCGGGGGTTTTAGGCGGGGAGCTGTTTTTT.

This clonotype was observed at least ten times. The chain has TRBV5-1 and TRBJ1-5; TRBD1 matches 7 bases. V shed 5 bases and J 0 bases; nucleotides not matched to a gene: 5. CDR3 length: 15 amino acids. Germline values: CDR1 SGHRS, CDR2 YFSETQ. The DNA for the CDR3 is TGCGCCAGCAGGGCCGGGACAGATAGCAATCAGCCCCAGCATTTT. This codes for CASRAGTDSNQPQHF.

This clonotype was found a few times. This clone may be a read error of a much larger clone one base away. The chain joins TRBV7-9 to TRBJ2-7; no clear D. CDR3 length: 12 residues. V gave up 10 bases and J gave up 5 bases, with 15 bases separating them. Germline V gene data show CDR1 as SEHNR and CDR2 as FQNEAQ (reference sequence). The CDR3 nucleotides are TGTGCCAACAGACCCGACTGGGACGAGCAGTACTTC. It specifies CANRPDWDEQYF.

This clonotype was recorded many times. The chain carries TRBV19 and TRBJ1-1; no clear D. The germline V gene has CDR1 LNHDA and CDR2 SQIVND (reference sequence). This CDR3 is 13 amino acids long. The V and J ends lost 3 bases and 3 bases respectively, with 8 bases between them. The CDR3 bases are TGTGCCAGTAGTATGTCGGCAGACACTGAAGCTTTCTTT. It encodes CASSMSADTEAFF. Variable domain in full (rest from reference TRBV19 and TRBJ1-1): DGGITQSPKYLFRKEGQNVTLSCEQNLNHDAMYWYRQDPGQGLRLIYYSQIVNDFQKGDIAEGYSVSREKKESFPLTVTSAQKNPTAFYLCASSMSADTEAFFGQGTRLTVV.

The J gene is TRBJ2-2, the V gene TRBV6-2 or TRBV6-3; D unclear. The V gene lost 7 bases and the J gene lost 3 bases, with 6 bases spanning the gap. CDR3 length: 12 residues. CDR1 is MNHEY, CDR2 SVGEGT, per germline. The CDR3 region has the DNA TGTGCCAGCAACGCTTACACCGGGGAGCTGTTTTTT. Encoded protein: CASNAYTGELFF.